This T cell receptor beta chain derives from a study of blood T cell repertoires in COVID-19. In the study overall: The origin of the acute and convalescent COVID-19 samples was the United States, Italy and Spain. Sources were T cells, B-cell-depleted T cells, or PBMCs; the material itself was cDNA or gDNA.

Original analysis: Amplification with reference gene primers provided the estimates of nucleated cell counts. Generated by immunoSEQ multiplex PCR, the TCRdb table keeps only in-frame clones and is missing some. That table supplies the V and J calls and clone size; D and trimming were determined from the DNA. The table lists roughly 72,000 clones, 70% to 80% of them singletons. Germline CDR1 is LGHNA and CDR2 is YSLEER. The CDR3 loop spans 17 amino acids. The V and J ends lost 0 bases and 1 base respectively, with 15 bases between them. The sequenced sample consisted of peripheral blood. The chain carries TRBV4-3 and TRBJ1-1; D not certain. The sequence derives from a woman over 75 with active or convalescent COVID-19. The chain's CDR3 is CASSQDEEGLTNTEAFF. The CDR3 region has the DNA TGCGCCAGCAGCCAAGATGAAGAGGGCTTGACGAACACTGAAGCTTTCTTT.